This TCR beta chain was captured by sequencing in a study of blood T cells in healthy people across ages. A note on this clonotype: The antigen is unknown.

General study results and limits: Donor CMV status was unknown, possibly confounding expanded clonotype changes. Fewer expanded clones and more diversity marked long-lived versus aged donors.

Per germline, CDR1 DFQATT and CDR2 SNEGSKA (reference sequence). The CDR3 totals 14 residues. V lost 1 base to trimming and J lost 2 bases, with 9 bases between them. Together with a sample-barcoded 5' primer, a J-beta primer mix was included in a second PCR lasting about 7 to 11 cycles. TCRdb fed the 5' RACE reads into MiXCR, producing one record per CDR3 protein. Of more than 1,000,000 distinct CDR3 sequences listed, about 23% are singletons. Extractions gave at least 5.5 micrograms of total RNA per sample. This sample was also put to use in a study of T cells of mothers and their children.

The V and J genes are TRBV20-1 and TRBJ2-1; D is perhaps TRBD2 (6 bases). Material: blood. This sequence was found in a girl aged 2 to 9 in good health. CDR3 bases: TGCAGTGCTAGAGTGACGGGGGCCTACAATGAGCAGTTCTTC. This gives the protein CSARVTGAYNEQFF.